This TCR beta chain was obtained from a study of T cell responses to AZD1222 COVID-19 vaccine. CDR3 length: 14 amino acids. Germline V gene data show CDR1 as MNHEY and CDR2 as SVGAGI. The germline V and J ends were trimmed by 2 bases and 8 bases, with 13 bases remaining between them. Regarding the study as a whole: Clonal diversity was possibly underestimated, and the donors were mostly white British, with more females. After the peak T cell response, and only then, were repertoires sampled. Spike-wide coverage was observed for vaccine-associated CD4 TCRs, with dominant responses at 160-218 and 743-854. Spike-specific TCR breadth and depth both grew after two AZD1222 doses.

A note on this clone: Its antigen is unidentified.

Measured with immunoSEQ multiplex PCR; TCRdb has only the in-frame clones, and not every one. The sample consists of 100,000 to 150,000 clones, about nine tenths of them appearing once. Sequencing was performed on peripheral blood, taken on day 0 of MenACWY control vaccination. V is TRBV6-5 and J is TRBJ2-1, with no clear D. The TCR sequence derives from an adult in good health. The CDR3 spells CASSYGSSGDEQFF. CDR3 in DNA: TGTGCCAGCAGTTACGGGTCTAGTGGTGATGAGCAGTTCTTC.